The subject of this entry is one TCR beta chain. The antigen is undetermined. PCR was performed using 60 Vbeta and 13 Jbeta primers. Clones were sequenced by immunoSEQ multiplex PCR, and TCRdb holds only the in-frame ones, with some missing. Here the sample spans about 98,000 clones, over 75% being singletons. This specimen comes from a study of cytomegalovirus exposure and HLA in healthy donors. Study results and caveats: Owing to their indistinguishability, certain V segments, notably TRBV6-2 and TRBV6-3, were excluded. Among TCR beta chains, those listed as cytomegalovirus-associated numbered about 160.

Germline trimming cut 7 bases from V and 11 bases from J; bases unmatched to any gene: 12. The germline V gene has CDR1 PRHDT and CDR2 FYEKMQ (reference sequence). This CDR3 comprises 14 residues. Unrecorded immune exposures were likely, despite nominal health at sampling. The sequenced sample consisted of PBMCs. The chain combines TRBV13 with TRBJ1-1; 11 bases align to TRBD1. The clonotype comes from a female donor in good health and CMV-seropositive. CDR3 nucleotide sequence: TGTGCCAGCACCCTGCGGGGACAGGGGGTTGGGGCTTTCTTT. Encoded protein: CASTLRGQGVGAFF.